The 10 T cell receptor beta chains below come from one sample, sequenced in a study of beta chain features in type 1 diabetes. Every bit of the isolated RNA underwent reverse transcription, so sequencing read expressed TCRB transcripts. Some clones are missing from TCRdb's copy, which holds only in-frame ones; the method was immunoSEQ multiplex PCR. The table lists about 930,000 clones, roughly a sixth of them singletons. Specimen: naive CD4+ T cells from blood. Receptor source: a woman aged 18-29 years in good health.

This clone appeared a few times. The chain has TRBV4-2 and TRBJ2-2; D call uncertain. The CDR3 has 11 amino acids. The V end lost 3 bases, the J end lost 8 bases, and 4 bases lay between the germline ends. In germline, CDR1 is LGHNA, CDR2 YNFKEQ. The CDR3: CASSHSGELFF. The CDR3 bases are TGTGCCAGCAGCCACTCTGGGGAGCTGTTTTTT.

V and J are TRBV5-1 and TRBJ2-2, with D uncertain. Germline lookup yields CDR1 SGHRS and CDR2 YFSETQ. The CDR3 is made up of 16 amino acids. V was pared by 0 bases and J by 4 bases, with 13 bases between. The CDR3 bases are TGCGCCAGCAGCTTGGAGGGCGGCAGTTTCACCGGGGAGCTGTTTTTT. It encodes CASSLEGGSFTGELFF.

CDR3 residues: CASSVLLGSRTGELFF. Here the CDR3 DNA reads TGTGCCAGCAGTGTGCTCCTAGGGAGTAGGACCGGGGAGCTGTTTTTT. The chain combines TRBV2 with TRBJ2-2; tentative D call: TRBD2 (5 bases). The CDR3 length is 16 residues. The V gene lost 4 bases and the J gene lost 5 bases, with 17 bases spanning the gap. Germline-derived CDR1 and CDR2 are SNHLY and FYNNEI.

The chain couples TRBV28 to TRBJ2-2; perhaps D is TRBD1 or TRBD2 (5 bases each). V lost 2 bases and J 4 bases, leaving 11 bases between the germline ends. In germline, CDR1 is MDHEN, CDR2 SYDVKM. CDR3 length equals 15 residues. The CDR3 spells CASSLPGAGTGELFF. CDR3 in DNA: TGTGCCAGCAGTTTACCCGGGGCCGGCACCGGGGAGCTGTTTTTT.

The chain carries TRBV6-6 and TRBJ1-1; no clear D gene. Germline assignment: CDR1 MNHNY and CDR2 SVGAGI (reference sequence). V was clipped by 4 bases and J by 4 bases, with 10 bases between them. The CDR3 length is 13 residues. The CDR3 here is CASSFDTFTEAFF. The CDR3, as DNA: TGTGCCAGCAGTTTTGACACTTTCACTGAAGCTTTCTTT.

J is TRBJ2-1 and V is TRBV18, with D tentatively TRBD2 (7 bases). CDR1 is KGHSH and CDR2 is LQKENI in the germline V gene. Deletions cut 6 bases from V and 10 bases from J, with 16 bases between. The CDR3 has 13 amino acids. Here the CDR3 DNA reads TGTGCCAGCTCGCCTAACAGGGAGGGAGAGCAGTTCTTC. Protein: CASSPNREGEQFF.

This clone was seen a handful of times. The gene calls are TRBV7-9 and TRBJ1-3; 7 positions agree with TRBD1. The germline V gene has CDR1 SEHNR and CDR2 FQNEAQ (reference sequence). With 8 bases clipped from V and 7 bases from J, the junction kept 20 bases outside the gene matches. The CDR3 sequence is 17 residues long. Here the CDR3 reads CASGGGGAARFPNTIYF. As DNA, the CDR3 is TGTGCCAGCGGCGGAGGGGGCGCAGCGCGGTTTCCCAACACCATATATTTT. The full variable domain, with the rest looked up from reference TRBV7-9 and TRBJ1-3, is DTGVSQNPRHKITKRGQNVTFRCDPISEHNRLYWYRQTLGQGPEFLTYFQNEAQLEKSRLLSDRFSAERPKGSFSTLEIQRTEQGDSAMYLCASGGGGAARFPNTIYFGEGSWLTVV.

This clone was counted only a few times. The rearrangement uses TRBV7-2 and TRBJ2-7; TRBD2 matches 8 bases. Germline loops: CDR1 SGHTA, CDR2 FQGNSA. V was clipped by 7 bases and J by 2 bases; unmatched bases: 16. CDR3 size: 17 residues. The DNA for the CDR3 is TGTGCCAGCACGGGAACTAGCGGACCCGGAGGAACCTACGAGCAGTACTTC. Residues: CASTGTSGPGGTYEQYF.

This clone has only a few counts. V gene TRBV18 combines with J gene TRBJ2-1; the D is unclear. Trimming removed 5 bases from V and 6 bases from J, with 8 bases in between. The CDR3 runs 12 residues. Germline V gene sequence: CDR1 KGHSH, CDR2 LQKENI. CDR3 sequence reads: CASSTQSNEQFF. In DNA, the CDR3 is TGTGCCAGCTCAACACAGAGCAATGAGCAGTTCTTC. Complete variable domain (other parts from reference TRBV18 and TRBJ2-1): NAGVMQNPRHLVRRRGQEARLRCSPMKGHSHVYWYRQLPEEGLKFMVYLQKENIIDESGMPKERFSAEFPKEGPSILRIQQVVRGDSAAYFCASSTQSNEQFFGPGTRLTVL.

This clone has only a few counts. The chain couples TRBV5-4 to TRBJ2-7; the match to TRBD2 covers 14 bases. The CDR3 runs to 16 residues. The V segment lost 4 bases and the J segment 2 bases; nucleotides outside the gene matches: 5. CDR1 and CDR2 from the germline V gene are SGHNT and YYREEE (reference sequence). This CDR3 reads CASSHWTSGRPYEQYF. DNA of the CDR3: TGTGCCAGCAGCCACTGGACTAGCGGGAGGCCCTACGAGCAGTACTTC.